This T cell receptor (beta chain) was recorded in a study of cytomegalovirus exposure and HLA in healthy donors. PCR primers comprised 60 Vbeta and 13 Jbeta primers. The assay was immunoSEQ multiplex PCR, and TCRdb's table has in-frame clones only and misses some. The sample lists 130,000 or so clones, around 80% occurring once. Comment on this clone: Its specificity is not known.

Study-wide points: The later analysis indicated that the majority of CMV-associated TCR beta chains appeared HLA-restricted.

The clonotype originates from a woman aged 18-30 years in good health and CMV-seropositive. The sample taken for sequencing was PBMCs.

In nucleotides, the CDR3 is TGCGCCAGCAGCCAGGTAGGGACAGGGCCAGATACGCAGTATTTT. Residues: CASSQVGTGPDTQYF. The V gene is TRBV4-1, the J gene TRBJ2-3, with 9 bases matching TRBD1. The germline gives CDR1 MGHRA, CDR2 YSYEKL. CDR3 length equals 15 residues. V gave up 3 bases and J gave up 4 bases; unmatched junction bases: 5.